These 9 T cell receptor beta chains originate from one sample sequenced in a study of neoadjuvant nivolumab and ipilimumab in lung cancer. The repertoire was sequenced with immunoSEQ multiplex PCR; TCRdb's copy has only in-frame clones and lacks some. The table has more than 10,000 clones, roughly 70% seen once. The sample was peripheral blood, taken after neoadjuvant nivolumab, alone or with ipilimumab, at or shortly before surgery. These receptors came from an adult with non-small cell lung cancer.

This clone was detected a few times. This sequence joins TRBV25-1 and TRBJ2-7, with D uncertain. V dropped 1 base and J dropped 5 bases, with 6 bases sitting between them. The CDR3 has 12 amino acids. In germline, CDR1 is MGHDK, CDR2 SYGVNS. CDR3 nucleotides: TGTGCCAGCAGTGAATCCCAGGACGAGCAGTACTTC. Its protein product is CASSESQDEQYF.

The CDR3 here is CASSLGTSGRHEQYF. CDR3 DNA: TGTGCCAGCAGCTTGGGGACTAGCGGGAGGCACGAGCAGTACTTC. The gene calls are TRBV5-5 and TRBJ2-7, with 14 bases fitting TRBD2. Germline loops: CDR1 SGHKS, CDR2 YYEKEE (reference sequence). V gave up 0 bases and J gave up 5 bases; unmatched junction bases: 1. The CDR3 covers 15 residues.

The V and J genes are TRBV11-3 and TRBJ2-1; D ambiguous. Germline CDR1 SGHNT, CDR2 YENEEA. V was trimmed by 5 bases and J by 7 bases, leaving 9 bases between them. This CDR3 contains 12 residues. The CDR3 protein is CASSPTRNEQFF. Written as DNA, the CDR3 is TGTGCCAGCAGCCCGACGAGGAATGAGCAGTTCTTC.

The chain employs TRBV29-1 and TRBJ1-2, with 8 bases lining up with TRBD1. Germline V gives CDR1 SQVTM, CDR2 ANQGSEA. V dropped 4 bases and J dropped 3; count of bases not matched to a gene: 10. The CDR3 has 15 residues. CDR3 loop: CSVAAGQGKDYGYTF. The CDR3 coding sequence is TGCAGCGTTGCGGCCGGACAGGGAAAGGACTATGGCTACACCTTC. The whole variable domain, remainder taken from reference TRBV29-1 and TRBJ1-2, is SAVISQKPSRDICQRGTSLTIQCQVDSQVTMMFWYRQQPGQSLTLIATANQGSEATYESGFVIDKFPISRPNLTFSTLTVSNMSPEDSSIYLCSVAAGQGKDYGYTFGSGTRLTVV.

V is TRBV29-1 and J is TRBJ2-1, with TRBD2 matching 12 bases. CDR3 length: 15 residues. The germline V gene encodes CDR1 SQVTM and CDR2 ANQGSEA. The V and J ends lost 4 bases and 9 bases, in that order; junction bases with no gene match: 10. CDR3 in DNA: TGCAGCGTTGGGCTAATGGCTAGCGGGAGGGGTGAGCAGTTCTTC. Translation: CSVGLMASGRGEQFF.

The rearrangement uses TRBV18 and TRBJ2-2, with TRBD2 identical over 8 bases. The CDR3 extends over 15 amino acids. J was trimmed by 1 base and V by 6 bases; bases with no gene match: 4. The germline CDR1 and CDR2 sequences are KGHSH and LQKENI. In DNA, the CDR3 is TGTGCCAGCTCCTTGGGGACTAGGAACACCGGGGAGCTGTTTTTT. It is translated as CASSLGTRNTGELFF.

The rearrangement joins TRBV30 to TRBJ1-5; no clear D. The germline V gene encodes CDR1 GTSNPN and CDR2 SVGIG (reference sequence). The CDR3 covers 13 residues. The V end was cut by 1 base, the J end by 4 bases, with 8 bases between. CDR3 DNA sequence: TGTGCCTGGAGTGGGAGGGAAAATCAGCCCCAGCATTTT. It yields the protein CAWSGRENQPQHF. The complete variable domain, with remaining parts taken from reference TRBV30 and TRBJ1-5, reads SQTIHQWPATLVQPVGSPLSLECTVEGTSNPNLYWYRQAAGRGLQLLFYSVGIGQISSEVPQNLSASRPQDRQFILSSKKLLLSDSGFYLCAWSGRENQPQHFGDGTRLSIL.

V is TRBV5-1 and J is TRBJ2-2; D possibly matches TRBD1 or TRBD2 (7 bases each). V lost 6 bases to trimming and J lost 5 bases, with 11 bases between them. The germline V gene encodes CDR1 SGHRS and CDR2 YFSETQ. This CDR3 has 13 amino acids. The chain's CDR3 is CASKQGGTGELFF. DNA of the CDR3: TGCGCCAGCAAGCAGGGGGGGACCGGGGAGCTGTTTTTT.

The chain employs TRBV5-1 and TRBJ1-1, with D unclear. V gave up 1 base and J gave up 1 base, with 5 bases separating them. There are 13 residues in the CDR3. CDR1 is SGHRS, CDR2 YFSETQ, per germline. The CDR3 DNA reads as TGCGCCAGCAGCTTGAATGAGAACACTGAAGCTTTCTTT. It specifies CASSLNENTEAFF.